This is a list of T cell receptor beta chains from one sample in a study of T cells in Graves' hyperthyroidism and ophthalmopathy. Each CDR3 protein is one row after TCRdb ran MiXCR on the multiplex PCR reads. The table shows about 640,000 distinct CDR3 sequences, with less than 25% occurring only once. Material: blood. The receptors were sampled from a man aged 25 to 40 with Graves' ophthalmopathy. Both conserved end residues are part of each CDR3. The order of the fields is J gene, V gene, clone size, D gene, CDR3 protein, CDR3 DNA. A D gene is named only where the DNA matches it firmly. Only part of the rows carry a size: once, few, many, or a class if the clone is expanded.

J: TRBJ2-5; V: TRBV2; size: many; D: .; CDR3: CASRSRAGETQYF; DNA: TGTGCCAGCCGGTCCCGGGCGGGGGAGACCCAGTACTTC
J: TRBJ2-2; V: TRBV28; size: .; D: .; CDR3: CASSSGGFANTGELFF; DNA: TGTGCCAGCAGTTCGGGCGGTTTTGCGAACACCGGGGAGCTGTTTTTT
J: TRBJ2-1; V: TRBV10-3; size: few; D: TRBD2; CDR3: CAIRKTEGEREGVNEQFF; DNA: TGTGCCATCAGGAAAACAGAGGGGGAGCGGGAGGGCGTCAATGAGCAGTTCTTC
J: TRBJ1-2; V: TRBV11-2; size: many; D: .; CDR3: CASSPVRAWRDYGYTF; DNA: TGTGCCAGCAGCCCTGTGCGGGCCTGGCGGGACTATGGCTACACCTTC
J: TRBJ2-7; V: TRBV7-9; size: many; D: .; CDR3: CAEVADGSYEQYF; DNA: TGTGCCGAAGTAGCCGACGGGAGCTACGAGCAGTACTTC
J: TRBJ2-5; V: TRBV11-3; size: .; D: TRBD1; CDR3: CASSPHRGEETQYF; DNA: TGTGCCAGCAGTCCTCACAGGGGGGAAGAGACCCAGTACTTC
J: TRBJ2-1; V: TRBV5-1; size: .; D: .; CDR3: CASSLVGADEQFF; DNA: TGCGCCAGCAGCTTGGTGGGGGCGGATGAGCAGTTCTTC
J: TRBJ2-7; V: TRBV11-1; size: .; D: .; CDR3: CASSPRTVASYEQYF; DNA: TGTGCCAGCAGCCCCCGGACAGTTGCTTCCTACGAGCAGTACTTC
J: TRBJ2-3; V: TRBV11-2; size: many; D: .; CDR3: CASRSRRTSTDTQYF; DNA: TGTGCCAGCAGATCTAGACGGACTAGCACAGATACGCAGTATTTT
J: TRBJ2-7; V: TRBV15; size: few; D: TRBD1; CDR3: CATSRERTGGSEQYF; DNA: TGTGCCACCAGCAGAGAACGGACAGGGGGATCCGAGCAGTACTTC
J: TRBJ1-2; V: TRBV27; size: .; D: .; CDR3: CASSPQGSGYGYTF; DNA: TGTGCCAGCAGTCCCCAGGGCTCCGGCTATGGCTACACCTTC
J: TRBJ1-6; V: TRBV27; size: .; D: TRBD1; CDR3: CASSATTGGSRSPLHF; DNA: TGTGCCAGCAGTGCAACGACAGGGGGTTCTCGTTCACCCCTCCACTTT
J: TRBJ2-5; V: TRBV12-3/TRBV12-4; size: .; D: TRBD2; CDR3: CASSLNSGSFQETQYF; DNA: TGTGCCAGCAGTTTGAATAGCGGGAGTTTCCAAGAGACCCAGTACTTC
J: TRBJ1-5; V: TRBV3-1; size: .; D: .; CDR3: CASSQNPPGASNQPQHF; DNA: TGTGCCAGCAGCCAAAACCCACCGGGGGCGAGCAATCAGCCCCAGCATTTT
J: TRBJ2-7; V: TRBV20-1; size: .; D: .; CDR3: CSATLRVGEQYF; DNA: TGCAGTGCTACACTTAGGGTTGGCGAGCAGTACTTC
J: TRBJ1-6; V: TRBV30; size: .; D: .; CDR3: CAWSVPRENSPLHF; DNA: TGTGCCTGGAGTGTACCGAGGGAAAATTCACCCCTCCACTTT
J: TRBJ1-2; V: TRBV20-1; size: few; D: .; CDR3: CSAGRGGYTF; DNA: TGCAGTGCTGGCCGAGGCGGCTACACCTTC